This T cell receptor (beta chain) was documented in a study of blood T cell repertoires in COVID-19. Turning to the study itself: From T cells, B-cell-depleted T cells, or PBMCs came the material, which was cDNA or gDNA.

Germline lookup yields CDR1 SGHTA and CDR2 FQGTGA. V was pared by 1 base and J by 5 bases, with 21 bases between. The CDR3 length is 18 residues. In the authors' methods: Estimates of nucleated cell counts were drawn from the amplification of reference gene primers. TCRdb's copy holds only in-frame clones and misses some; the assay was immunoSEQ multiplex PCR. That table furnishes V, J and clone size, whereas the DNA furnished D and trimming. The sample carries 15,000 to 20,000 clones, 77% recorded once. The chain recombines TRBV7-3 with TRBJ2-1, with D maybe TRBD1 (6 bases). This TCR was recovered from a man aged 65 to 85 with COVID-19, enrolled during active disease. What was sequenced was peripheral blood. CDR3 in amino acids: CASSLSRPQGRRNNEQFF. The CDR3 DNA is TGTGCCAGCAGCTTAAGCCGCCCGCAGGGGCGTAGGAACAATGAGCAGTTCTTC.